Included here is one T cell receptor beta chain sequence, with context. The source of the sample is a study of Ad26.COV2.S vaccination and SARS-CoV-2 variants. About the study: Donor had been placed in the Ad26.COV2.S arm of the COV1001 trial. Administration of Ad26.COV2.S was intramuscular, either once or twice 56 days apart.

The V segment lost 7 bases and the J segment 7 bases; nucleotides outside the gene matches: 15. The CDR3 loop spans 15 amino acids. CDR1 is LGHNA, CDR2 YNFKEQ, per germline. The treatment here: some 20 received Ad26.COV2.S at low or high dose, single or two shots; about 5 received placebo; per-sample allocation not given. Following the first vaccine or placebo injection, samples were taken on day 63. Recruitment in Boston yielded a donor of adult age, 18-55 years. SARS-CoV-2 spike from the Wuhan strain was encoded by the vaccine, an Ad26 vector. Sequencing was performed with immunoSEQ multiplex PCR; in TCRdb, only in-frame clones are kept and a portion is missing. The sample includes around 450,000 clones, approximately 92% of them seen just once.

This TCR was recovered from a person aged 18 to 59 who received the Ad26.COV2.S COVID-19 vaccine or a placebo. This chain joins TRBV4-2 and TRBJ1-2; TRBD1 aligns across 7 bases. The input for sequencing was peripheral blood, taken in a trial of Ad26.COV2.S vaccine versus placebo. CDR3 coding DNA: TGTGCCAGCACACCCCAGGGGGACCGGCGTAGTGGCTACACCTTC. Its protein product is CASTPQGDRRSGYTF.